A single sample gave rise to the 15 T cell receptor beta chains below, sequenced in a study of shared clonotypes between healthy human individuals. Profiling relied on immunoSEQ multiplex PCR, and the TCRdb table lists in-frame clones only, not all of them. Found here are millions of clones, 85% to 95% of them singletons; the top ten hold roughly 0.13%. What was sequenced was naive CD4+ T cells sorted from blood. Specified subset: CD45RA+ positively selected. The source of these receptors is a young man in good health.

The rearrangement joins TRBV7-2 to TRBJ2-5; possible D gene TRBD2, 5 bases. The CDR3 totals 14 residues. The ends were cut back, 1 base at V and 3 bases at J, with 9 bases in the middle. CDR1 is SGHTA, CDR2 FQGNSA, per germline. CDR3 sequence: CASSLVGDKETQYF. In nucleotides, the CDR3 is TGTGCCAGCAGCTTAGTCGGGGATAAAGAGACCCAGTACTTC. Combining the CDR3 with reference TRBV7-2 and TRBJ2-5 gives the whole variable domain GAGVSQSPSNKVTEKGKDVELRCDPISGHTALYWYRQSLGQGLEFLIYFQGNSAPDKSGLPSDRFSAERTGGSVSTLTIQRTQQEDSAVYLCASSLVGDKETQYFGPGTRLLVL.

V usage is TRBV5-8 and J usage is TRBJ1-5; no definite D call. Trimming took off 2 bases at V and 2 bases at J, with 11 bases between the two ends. Germline assignment: CDR1 SGHTS and CDR2 YDEGEE. The CDR3 sequence is 15 residues long. DNA for the CDR3: TGTGCCAGCAGCTTTGGAGATGTCGGCAATCAGCCCCAGCATTTT. It encodes CASSFGDVGNQPQHF.

The gene calls are TRBV6-1 and TRBJ1-5; a weak D match, TRBD1 (5 bases). Trimming stripped 1 base from V and 5 bases from J, with 12 bases between. The CDR3 loop spans 15 amino acids. Germline V gene lookup returns CDR1 MNHNS and CDR2 SASEGT. The CDR3 reads CASSEDRQNHQPQHF. CDR3 bases: TGTGCCAGCAGTGAAGATCGACAGAACCATCAGCCCCAGCATTTT.

On this clone: In the same sample, other DNA sequences code for this CDR3. The chain couples TRBV20-1 to TRBJ2-7; TRBD2 matches at 8 bases. In germline, CDR1 is DFQATT, CDR2 SNEGSKA (reference sequence). There are 11 residues in the CDR3. With V trimmed by 6 bases and J by 7 bases, 5 bases remained unmatched. The CDR3 DNA reads as TGCAGTGCCAGCGGGGGTGGGGAGCAGTACTTC. This codes for CSASGGGEQYF.

This chain links TRBV6-6 with TRBJ1-2, with no clear D. CDR3 size: 15 residues. Germline V gives CDR1 MNHNY, CDR2 SVGAGI (reference sequence). V was shortened by 0 bases and J by 2 bases, with 10 bases between the two germline ends. CDR3 in amino acids: CASSYSGGENYGYTF. The CDR3 DNA reads as TGTGCCAGCAGTTACTCTGGTGGGGAGAACTATGGCTACACCTTC.

The chain uses TRBV7-2 and TRBJ2-7; the D gene is possibly TRBD2 (6 bases). Trimming stripped 3 bases from V and 7 bases from J, with 19 bases between. Germline CDR1 reads SGHTA; CDR2 reads FQGNSA. The CDR3 runs 15 residues. CDR3 nucleotide sequence: TGTGCCAGCAGCTTGGTAGCGGACCCACCGGGAGAGCAGTACTTC. Protein product: CASSLVADPPGEQYF.

Comments on this clone: This sample includes further DNA sequences coding for the same CDR3. The rearrangement joins TRBV7-9 to TRBJ2-7, with D uncertain. The V gene lost 0 bases and the J gene lost 2 bases, with 5 bases spanning the gap. The CDR3 sequence is 13 residues long. Germline CDR1 and CDR2: SEHNR and FQNEAQ (reference sequence). The CDR3 sequence is CASSLAAAYEQYF. The CDR3 bases are TGTGCCAGCAGCTTAGCGGCAGCCTACGAGCAGTACTTC.

This clone appeared once. Here the CDR3 DNA reads TGTGCCAGCAGTTTATGTGAGGGTCAGGCCCGGAGCTCCTATAATTCACCCCTCCACTTT. This encodes CASSLCEGQARSSYNSPLHF. The chain combines TRBV27 with TRBJ1-6, with D uncertain. CDR1 and CDR2 from the germline V gene are MNHEY and SMNVEV (reference sequence). Trimming removed 1 base from V and 0 bases from J, with 19 bases in between. The CDR3 loop spans 20 amino acids.

Regarding this clone: Other DNA sequences in the same sample also yield this CDR3. J is TRBJ2-5 and V is TRBV11-2; the D is unclear. This CDR3 has 13 residues. With 3 bases removed from V and 4 bases from J, the gap between germline ends came to 9 bases. CDR1 is SGHAT, CDR2 FQNNGV, per germline. The CDR3 reads CASSFLLGETQYF. DNA of the CDR3: TGTGCCAGCAGCTTCCTCCTAGGAGAGACCCAGTACTTC.

Worth noting for this clone: Within the sample, other DNA sequences also encode this same CDR3. The chain uses TRBV7-9 and TRBJ1-2; a weak D match, TRBD1 (5 bases). With 2 bases removed from V and 0 bases from J, the gap between germline ends came to 7 bases. Looked up from germline, CDR1 is SEHNR and CDR2 is FQNEAQ (reference sequence). The CDR3 contains 14 residues. The DNA of the CDR3 is TGTGCCAGCAGCTTAACAGGAGCTAACTATGGCTACACCTTC. Encoded protein: CASSLTGANYGYTF.

As for this clone: Other DNA sequences from this sample encode an identical CDR3 as well. The V call is TRBV5-1, the J call TRBJ2-7; no definite D call. V was shortened by 2 bases and J by 0 bases, with 12 bases between the two germline ends. The germline V gene has CDR1 SGHRS and CDR2 YFSETQ. The CDR3 sequence is 15 residues long. Written as DNA, the CDR3 is TGCGCCAGCAGCTTAGGCGGCCTTAGCTCCTACGAGCAGTACTTC. It is translated as CASSLGGLSSYEQYF.

The J gene is TRBJ2-5, the V gene TRBV11-2, with TRBD1 matching over 7 bases. The V and J ends lost 1 base and 3 bases, in that order; junction bases with no gene match: 8. The CDR3 loop spans 16 amino acids. The germline CDR1 and CDR2 sequences are SGHAT and FQNNGV. CDR3 protein: CASSLVAGTAKETQYF. The CDR3 coding sequence is TGTGCCAGCAGCTTAGTCGCCGGGACAGCTAAAGAGACCCAGTACTTC.

CDR3 region: CASSVDLYTQYF. DNA for the CDR3: TGCGCCAGCAGTGTCGACCTGTATACGCAGTATTTT. This chain uses TRBV10-1 with TRBJ2-3; no firm D call. This CDR3 spans 12 amino acids. V lost 4 bases to trimming and J lost 7 bases, with 9 bases between them. Germline V gene sequence: CDR1 WNHNN, CDR2 SYGVQD (reference sequence).

The chain carries TRBV2 and TRBJ2-5, with TRBD2 matching 7 bases. Trimming cost V 7 bases and J 3 bases; bases outside gene matches: 5. CDR1 SNHLY and CDR2 FYNNEI come from the germline V gene. CDR3 length: 13 residues. CDR3 DNA sequence: TGTGCCAGCAAACCGGGACTAAAAGAGACCCAGTACTTC. Translating it yields CASKPGLKETQYF. Together with reference TRBV2 and TRBJ2-5, the CDR3 gives the full variable domain: EPEVTQTPSHQVTQMGQEVILRCVPISNHLYFYWYRQILGQKVEFLVSFYNNEISEKSEIFDDQFSVERPDGSNFTLKIRSTKLEDSAMYFCASKPGLKETQYFGPGTRLLVL.

The chain links TRBV5-1 to TRBJ1-1, with 7 nucleotides matching TRBD1. Germline loops: CDR1 SGHRS, CDR2 YFSETQ. CDR3 length: 14 residues. The V segment lost 5 bases and the J segment 1 base; nucleotides outside the gene matches: 5. The CDR3 loop is CASRGGTANTEAFF. CDR3 DNA: TGCGCCAGCAGGGGTGGGACAGCGAACACTGAAGCTTTCTTT.